This T cell receptor (beta chain) was identified in a study of T cell changes during pregnancy in multiple sclerosis. Profiling relied on immunoSEQ multiplex PCR, and the TCRdb table lists in-frame clones only, not all of them. In the table there are some 60,000 clones, 70% to 90% of which are singletons. Germline CDR1 and CDR2: MNHEY and SVGAGI. The length of the CDR3 is 15 residues. Deletions cut 6 bases from V and 2 bases from J, with 16 bases between. Here the sequenced sample was peripheral blood, taken after pregnancy. V and J are TRBV6-5 and TRBJ1-1; tentative D call: TRBD1 (5 bases). The sequence came from a female donor with multiple sclerosis, enrolled in a pregnancy study. Written as DNA, the CDR3 is TGTGCCAGCAGGCCGTGGGGGGTGCAAAACACTGAAGCTTTCTTT. It is translated as CASRPWGVQNTEAFF.